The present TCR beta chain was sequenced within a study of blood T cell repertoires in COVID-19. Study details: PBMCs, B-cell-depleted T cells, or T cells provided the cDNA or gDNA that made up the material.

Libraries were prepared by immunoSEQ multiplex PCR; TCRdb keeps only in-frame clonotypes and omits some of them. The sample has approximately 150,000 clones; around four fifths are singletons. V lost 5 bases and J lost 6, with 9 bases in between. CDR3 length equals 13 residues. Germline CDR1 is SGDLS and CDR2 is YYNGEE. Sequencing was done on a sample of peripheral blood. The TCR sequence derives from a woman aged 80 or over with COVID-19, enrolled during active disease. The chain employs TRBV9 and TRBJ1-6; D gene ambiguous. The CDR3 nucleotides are TGTGCCAGCAGTGAGGGCGGTAATTCACCCCTCCACTTT. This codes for CASSEGGNSPLHF. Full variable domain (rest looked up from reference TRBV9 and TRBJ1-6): DSGVTQTPKHLITATGQRVTLRCSPRSGDLSVYWYQQSLDQGLQFLIQYYNGEERAKGNILERFSAQQFPDLHSELNLSSLELGDSALYFCASSEGGNSPLHFGNGTRLTVT.